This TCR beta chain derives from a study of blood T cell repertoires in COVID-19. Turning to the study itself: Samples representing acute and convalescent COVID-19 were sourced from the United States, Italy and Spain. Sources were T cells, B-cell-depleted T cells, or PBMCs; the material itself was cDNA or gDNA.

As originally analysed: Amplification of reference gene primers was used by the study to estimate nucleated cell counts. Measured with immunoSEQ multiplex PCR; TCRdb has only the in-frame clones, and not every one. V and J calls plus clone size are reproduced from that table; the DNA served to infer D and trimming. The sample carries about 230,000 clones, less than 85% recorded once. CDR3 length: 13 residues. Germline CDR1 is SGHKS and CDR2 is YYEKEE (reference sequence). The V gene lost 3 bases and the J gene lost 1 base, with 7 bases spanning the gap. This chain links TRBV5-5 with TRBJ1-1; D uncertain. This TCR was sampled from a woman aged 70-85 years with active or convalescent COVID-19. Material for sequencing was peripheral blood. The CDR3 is CASSSSSNTEAFF. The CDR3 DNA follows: TGTGCCAGCAGCTCGTCGTCGAACACTGAAGCTTTCTTT.